A selection of T cell receptor beta chains follows, all from one sample in a study of cytomegalovirus exposure and HLA in healthy donors. Profiling relied on immunoSEQ multiplex PCR, and the TCRdb table lists in-frame clones only, not all of them. The sample has some 160,000 clones; roughly 80% are singletons. Sequenced sample: PBMCs. These receptors came from a man aged 40-55 years in good health and CMV-seronegative. Each CDR3 is given with its conserved first and last residue. D genes are given only for firm matches. Rows give clone size only sometimes, using once, few, many, or a class for an expanded clone.

length	D	V	size	J	DNA	CDR3
16	TRBD1	TRBV4-2	NA	TRBJ1-5	TGTGCCAGCAGCCAACAGGCAGACAGGGGGCATCAGCCCCAGCATTTT	CASSQQADRGHQPQHF
15	TRBD1	TRBV11-3	NA	TRBJ2-7	TGTGCCAGCAGCTTAGCAGGGACAGGGACCTACGAGCAGTACTTC	CASSLAGTGTYEQYF
15	NA	TRBV27	NA	TRBJ1-6	TGTGCCAGCAGTTTATTTGCAGGGGTCGTATCACCCCTCCACTTT	CASSLFAGVVSPLHF
13	NA	TRBV6-6	once	TRBJ1-3	TGTGCCAGCATTGCCGTCAGAGGAAACACCATATATTTT	CASIAVRGNTIYF
13	NA	TRBV6-5	NA	TRBJ2-1	TGTGCCAGCAGCCCGGCGGGGTACAATGAGCAGTTCTTC	CASSPAGYNEQFF
12	NA	TRBV5-6	NA	TRBJ1-6	TGTGCCAGCAGCTTGGGGTTAGCACCCCTCCACTTT	CASSLGLAPLHF
13	TRBD1	TRBV5-4	NA	TRBJ1-2	TGTGCCAGCAGCCGACGTGGACAGGGTTTTGACACCTTC	CASSRRGQGFDTF
16	NA	TRBV5-1	NA	TRBJ2-7	TGCGCCAGCAGCTTGGAGGGGGTGGGGGGGAGAAACGAGCAGTACTTC	CASSLEGVGGRNEQYF
15	NA	TRBV29-1	NA	TRBJ1-2	TGCAGCGTTGATTCGCGGCTTCCGGGTATCGATGGCTACACCTTC	CSVDSRLPGIDGYTF
11	NA	TRBV5-1	NA	TRBJ1-6	TGCGCCAGCAGACGCGATTCACCCCTCCACTTT	CASRRDSPLHF
14	TRBD2	TRBV9	NA	TRBJ2-5	TGTGCCAGCAGCGTTACTAGCGGAAAAGAGACCCAGTACTTC	CASSVTSGKETQYF
15	TRBD1	TRBV4-1	NA	TRBJ2-1	TGCGCCAGCAGCCACGGACAGGGAGGTCCTAATGAGCAGTTCTTC	CASSHGQGGPNEQFF
13	NA	TRBV6-6	NA	TRBJ1-2	TGTGCCAGCAGCATGGGGGGGAAGCTTGGCTACACCTTC	CASSMGGKLGYTF
15	TRBD1	TRBV7-8	NA	TRBJ2-2	TGTGCCAGCAGCCGTACAGGGGACAGTCCCGGGGAGCTGTTTTTT	CASSRTGDSPGELFF
15	NA	TRBV30	few	TRBJ2-7	TGTGCCTGGGACGGCCCCCCGGGCCCACCGGGGGAGCAGTACTTC	CAWDGPPGPPGEQYF
14	NA	TRBV7-8	few	TRBJ2-1	TGTGCCAGCAGCTTATGGGCAGTCTACAATGAGCAGTTCTTC	CASSLWAVYNEQFF
12	NA	TRBV7-9	NA	TRBJ1-1	TGTTCCAGCATGGCGGGGAACACTGAAGCTTTCTTT	CSSMAGNTEAFF
15	NA	TRBV10-2	NA	TRBJ1-1	TGCGCCAGCAGTGAGTGGGCAGGGGAGAACACTGAAGCTTTCTTT	CASSEWAGENTEAFF
14	TRBD1	TRBV29-1	NA	TRBJ1-1	TGCAGCGTTGTCCGCACAGGGGGTGGGACTGAAGCTTTCTTT	CSVVRTGGGTEAFF
15	TRBD1	TRBV4-1	NA	TRBJ2-5	TGCGCCAGCAGCCATCAAAACAGGGGGCGAGAGACCCAGTACTTC	CASSHQNRGRETQYF
18	TRBD1	TRBV10-3	NA	TRBJ2-2	TGTGCCATCAGTGGGTCCGCGGACAGGGGATCGAACACCGGGGAGCTGTTTTTT	CAISGSADRGSNTGELFF
18	TRBD1	TRBV7-9	NA	TRBJ2-2	TGTGCCAGCAGCTTAAGGTCCACGGGACAGGGAAACACCGGGGAGCTGTTTTTT	CASSLRSTGQGNTGELFF
15	TRBD1	TRBV7-2	few	TRBJ2-7	TGTGCCAGCAGCTTATCTGGGACAGGGCTTGACGAGCAGTACTTC	CASSLSGTGLDEQYF
14	NA	TRBV27	once	TRBJ2-7	TGTGCCAGCAGTATTCAGGGGACCCCCTACGAGCAGTACTTC	CASSIQGTPYEQYF
15	TRBD1	TRBV30	NA	TRBJ1-3	TGTGCCTGGAAAATGGGACAGGGGAGTGGAAACACCATATATTTT	CAWKMGQGSGNTIYF
16	NA	TRBV7-8	few	TRBJ1-6	TGTGCCAGCAGCTTAGGGGCGGACTTCTATAATTCACCCCTCCACTTT	CASSLGADFYNSPLHF
17	TRBD1	TRBV5-4	NA	TRBJ2-3	TGCGCCAGCAGCCAGACCGGGACAGGGGGCCTTCTAGATACGCAGTATTTT	CASSQTGTGGLLDTQYF
15	TRBD1	TRBV7-9	NA	TRBJ1-2	TGTTCCAGCAGCCAATGGGACAGGGGGTTTGATGGCTACACCTTC	CSSSQWDRGFDGYTF
13	TRBD1	TRBV4-3	few	TRBJ1-2	TGCGCCAGCAGCCATCCCCAGGGGGATGGCTACACCTTC	CASSHPQGDGYTF
16	TRBD1	TRBV27	NA	TRBJ2-7	TGTGCCAGCAGTTACCTAAAGACAGGGCCCTCCTACGAGCAGTACTTC	CASSYLKTGPSYEQYF
16	TRBD2	TRBV7-9	NA	TRBJ2-3	TGTGCCAGCAGACGAAGGGGACTAGCGCCCACAGATACGCAGTATTTT	CASRRRGLAPTDTQYF